This T cell receptor beta chain was sequenced for a study of CD8+ T cells in alopecia areata (dated by TCRdb to the late 2010s). Study-level background: The treated patients, all with moderate-to-severe alopecia areata, were enrolled in an open-label pilot trial of oral tofacitinib given at 5 to 10 mg twice daily. Tofacitinib was given for 6 to 18 months, followed by 6 months of follow-up off drug to assess delayed response and recurrence. The SALT score, which quantifies the percentage of affected scalp surface area, was used to measure disease severity in treated patients. To study T cell clonal expansion in alopecia areata, the researchers applied high-throughput TCRbeta sequencing to both the C3H/HeJ mouse model and human patients. On the human side, TCRbeta sequencing was run on scalp tissue and on sorted CD4+ and CD8+ peripheral blood T cells from healthy controls and from alopecia areata patients with either patchy or totalis/universalis disease. Patients on tofacitinib were biopsied at baseline and after 4 and 24 weeks of treatment, and several of the patients also had a later scalp biopsy. Scalp clonality was compared across normal scalp (n=4), patchy alopecia areata scalp (n=8), and alopecia totalis/universalis scalp (n=8). RNA was obtained with the PAXgene miRNA kit for fixed scalp, the miRNeasy kit for PBMCs, and the RNeasy kit for mouse skin. TCRbeta CDR3 regions were amplified by immunoSEQ multiplex PCR with 35 Vbeta forward and 13 Jbeta reverse primers.

Libraries were prepared through the immunoSEQ multiplex PCR assay. To provide template for TCR sequencing, every sample had RNA extracted and reverse transcribed into cDNA. SuperScript III was used for first-strand cDNA synthesis, primed with a 2:1 mix of oligo-dT and random hexamers. A synthetic immune receptor repertoire was used to measure amplification bias, and any remaining bias was corrected computationally. The published analysis was carried out like this. Raw reads were preprocessed to remove errors, and CDR3 was defined by IMGT conventions from the conserved cysteine to phenylalanine. Clonality was calculated as 1 minus Shannon entropy normalized by log2 of the number of productive unique TCRs. CD4 or CD8 identity of scalp clones was inferred by cross-referencing scalp TCRbeta sequences with sorted blood CD4 and CD8 repertoires. Here the immuneACCESS table is served through TCRdb, limited to in-frame sequences with V and J called. Missing clones are a known gap in these copies; in checked studies unresolved V genes cover under half, and the rest lacks a known reason. The V and J calls and clone size come from that table; D and trimming were worked out from the DNA. The table for this sample lists approximately 170,000 clones; 45% to 75% of them were counted only once. Together, the top ten hold over 0.55% of the sample.

Broader findings and caveats from the paper: Shared TCR sequences between patients were less evident than in mice, which may be partly attributable to HLA diversity in the patient population. Scalp TCR repertoire analysis is complicated because resident alphabeta T cells in normal human skin are also sequenced, whereas mouse skin is dominated by gammadelta T cells. Scalp clonality and the number of expanded CD8+ clones among the top 100 scalp clones were significantly decreased by tofacitinib. The treated cohort was small, with a single nonresponder, so links between baseline CD8+ expansion and response need larger studies. Many expanded lesional clones were found to persist in scalp and blood during tofacitinib treatment, and relapse after treatment cessation may be partly explained by this persistence. Compared with normal scalp, lesional scalp, particularly in alopecia totalis/universalis, had higher clonality and more expanded CD8+ clones, which suggests antigenic drive.

The time point label on this specimen signifies: four to five weeks on oral tofacitinib. The treatment or condition label, read with the paper, signifies: oral pan-JAK inhibitor, 5-10 mg twice daily. Peripheral blood and lesional scalp punch biopsies were obtained from patients with alopecia areata. PBMCs were separated by density centrifugation and stained for CD3, CD4 and CD8, after which CD4+ and CD8+ T cells were sorted on a FACSAria. As regards this clone: No antigen is known for it. Base qualities are not at hand, and no much larger clone is one base apart. The same CDR3 is also encoded by other DNA sequences in this sample.

The receptor comes from a human donor with alopecia areata. Material: CD4+ T cells sorted from blood, obtained at week 4, from a patient treated with tofacitinib.

The nucleotide sequence reads TGTGCCAGCAATCGCCGCACAGATACGCAGTATTTT. Its product reads: CASNRRTDTQYF. The chain was built from TRBV28 and TRBJ2-3; the D gene assignment is ambiguous. The V and J ends are trimmed by 7 bases and 1 base, leaving 6 bases between them. The CDR3 runs 12 residues from the cysteine to the phenylalanine. Solely the CDR3 DNA is kept, with 36 bases framed from the first base. Based on the germline V gene, the CDR1 and CDR2 sequences are MDHEN and SYDVKM.